The source of this T cell receptor (beta chain) is a study of blood T cell repertoires in COVID-19. Germline values: CDR1 WSHSY, CDR2 SAAADI. After removal of 7 bases from V and 4 bases from J, the junction contained 6 bases not matched to a gene. CDR3 length: 15 amino acids. As handled by the study authors: Amplified reference gene primers provided the basis for estimating nucleated cell counts. TCRdb's copy holds only in-frame clones and misses some; the assay was immunoSEQ multiplex PCR. That table is the source of V, J and clone size, and D and trimming were worked out from the DNA. The repertoire holds about 190,000 clones, with roughly 85% as singletons.

The clonotype originates from a woman at least 80 years old with active or convalescent COVID-19. The rearrangement joins TRBV10-2 to TRBJ2-7, with TRBD2 matching over 14 bases. Material for sequencing was peripheral blood. The CDR3 DNA follows: TGCGCCAGCAATTCGGGACTAGCGGGAGAGTACGAGCAGTACTTC. This codes for CASNSGLAGEYEQYF.